The 2 T cell receptor beta chains presented below share a single source sample, sequenced in a study of regulatory T cells in long-lasting Graves disease. The time point denotes: persistent/refractory GD, antithyroid drugs over 5 years with positive TRAb. RNA isolated from PBMCs was used to make the TCR library. To make TCR beta libraries, researchers used iRepertoire HTBI primers and Arm-PCR of CDR3 regions. MiXCR, run by TCRdb on the multiplex PCR reads, gives a single entry per CDR3 protein. The sample holds 400,000 to 500,000 distinct CDR3 sequences, approximately 23% seen once. The sequences come from peripheral blood mononuclear cells (PBMCs), collected when the disease was refractory, from a patient treated with antithyroid drugs. The receptor set was obtained from a female donor with Graves disease.

This rearrangement joins TRBV24-1 to TRBJ1-5, with 8 bases fitting TRBD1. The CDR3 covers 16 residues. V was pared by 5 bases and J by 2 bases, with 7 bases of the junction left unmatched. The germline V gene has CDR1 KGHDR and CDR2 SFDVKD. CDR3 in amino acids: CATSAGAGGRNQPQHF. Written as DNA, the CDR3 is TGTGCCACCAGTGCCGGAGCAGGGGGCCGCAATCAGCCCCAGCATTTT.

This clonotype was recorded many times. The chain uses TRBV28 and TRBJ1-6; no firm D call. CDR1 is MDHEN and CDR2 is SYDVKM in the germline V gene. Trimming left V 7 bases short and J 8 bases short, with 12 bases between. The CDR3 has 13 residues. The CDR3 region is CASTSREHSPLHF. Here the CDR3 DNA reads TGTGCCAGCACCTCGCGGGAGCATTCACCCCTCCACTTT.